A single sample gave rise to the 4 T cell receptor beta chains below, sequenced in a study of T cell responses to AZD1222 COVID-19 vaccine. Assay used: immunoSEQ multiplex PCR; TCRdb lists only in-frame clones, some missing. The data contain under 170,000 clones, roughly 90% of them singletons. This specimen consisted of peripheral blood, obtained 28 days after the second AZD1222 dose. Every receptor here comes from an adult who received the AZD1222 COVID-19 vaccine.

The V call is TRBV5-5, the J call TRBJ1-6; D not certain. The CDR3 runs to 14 residues. Trimming stripped 0 bases from V and 5 bases from J, with 6 bases between. Germline V CDR1 and CDR2: SGHKS, YYEKEE (reference sequence). This CDR3 reads CASSLGENNSPLHF. The CDR3 DNA reads TGTGCCAGCAGCTTGGGAGAGAATAATTCACCCCTCCACTTT.

The J gene is TRBJ2-5, the V gene TRBV4-3; TRBD1 aligns across 9 bases. Germline CDR1 and CDR2: LGHNA and YSLEER. V trimming: 3 bases; J trimming: 4 bases; junction bases outside the gene matches: 9. This CDR3 comprises 16 residues. Here the CDR3 DNA reads TGCGCCAGCAGCCAGAACTACAGGGGGCGACTAGAGACCCAGTACTTC. Translating it yields CASSQNYRGRLETQYF.

J is TRBJ2-5 and V is TRBV10-2; D perhaps matches TRBD2 (5 bases). CDR1 and CDR2 from the germline V gene are WSHSY and SAAADI. Trimming pared 2 bases from V and 2 bases from J, leaving 15 bases between. The CDR3 is 16 residues long. DNA for the CDR3: TGCGCCAGCAGTGAGATGGGCGGAGGCACACAAGAGACCCAGTACTTC. The encoded protein is CASSEMGGGTQETQYF.

This sequence joins TRBV5-8 and TRBJ1-5, with D maybe TRBD1 (5 bases). Germline CDR1 and CDR2: SGHTS and YDEGEE. The CDR3 has 14 residues. Trimming removed 0 bases at V and 6 bases at J, with 10 bases between. The CDR3 DNA follows: TGTGCCAGCAGCTTGGCTGGGGCGGCTCAGCCCCAGCATTTT. This translates into CASSLAGAAQPQHF.